Listed here are 32 T cell receptor beta chains from one sample, sequenced in a study of OX40 agonist ivuxolimab in advanced cancers. Only in-frame clones appear in the TCRdb table, and some are missing; sequencing was by immunoSEQ multiplex PCR. The sample lists around 35,000 clones, approximately 84% seen once, with 20% to 25% in the top ten. The specimen comprised CD4+ or CD8+ T cells sorted from blood, sampled in a trial of the OX40 agonist ivuxolimab. The receptors stem from an adult with an advanced solid tumor such as melanoma, head and neck, liver or kidney cancer.

The genes are TRBV7-8 and TRBJ2-1; no definite D call. The CDR3 loop spans 14 amino acids. CDR1 and CDR2 from the germline V gene are SGHVS and FQNEAQ. Trimming stripped 5 bases from V and 3 bases from J, with 11 bases between. This CDR3 reads CASSPRGSYNEQFF. Here the CDR3 DNA reads TGTGCCAGCAGCCCCCGAGGCAGCTACAATGAGCAGTTCTTC.

V and J are TRBV28 and TRBJ1-1, with a tentative D call TRBD1 (5 bases). V was cut by 6 bases and J by 4 bases, with 18 bases left in between. Looked up from germline, CDR1 is MDHEN and CDR2 is SYDVKM. This CDR3 is 15 amino acids long. The CDR3 here is CASSRDGYTGTEAFF. CDR3 sequence (DNA): TGTGCCAGCAGCCGGGACGGCTATACGGGCACTGAAGCTTTCTTT.

This chain joins TRBV9 and TRBJ2-2, with 10 nucleotides matching TRBD1. CDR3 size: 16 residues. J lost 3 bases, V lost 0 bases, and 2 bases had no gene match. Germline V gives CDR1 SGDLS, CDR2 YYNGEE. CDR3 DNA sequence: TGTGCCAGCAGCGTAGTGGGACAGGGGTACACCGGGGAGCTGTTTTTT. Translated: CASSVVGQGYTGELFF.

The V call is TRBV28, the J call TRBJ1-1; D call uncertain. The V and J ends lost 2 bases and 1 base respectively, with 17 bases between them. The CDR3 is 17 amino acids. Germline CDR1 is MDHEN and CDR2 is SYDVKM. The CDR3 bases are TGTGCCAGCAGTTTAGGTATTAGGTTTCCCTCGAACACTGAAGCTTTCTTT. Its translation is CASSLGIRFPSNTEAFF.

This clone was counted once. V and J are TRBV7-8 and TRBJ2-1; D not certain. CDR3 length: 14 residues. The V gene's germline CDR1 is SGHVS and CDR2 FQNEAQ. V was cut by 5 bases and J by 8 bases, with 16 bases left in between. The CDR3: CASSLTTGRHEQFF. DNA for the CDR3: TGTGCCAGCAGCCTGACAACTGGCCGGCATGAGCAGTTCTTC.

V gene TRBV5-1 combines with J gene TRBJ2-4, with 7 positions matching TRBD1. There are 14 residues in the CDR3. Germline V gene data show CDR1 as SGHRS and CDR2 as YFSETQ. Trimming removed 2 bases from V and 4 bases from J; junction bases left unmatched: 3. CDR3 coding DNA: TGCGCCAGCAGCTTCCGACAGGGAAAAAACATTCAGTACTTC. Protein product: CASSFRQGKNIQYF.

This chain uses TRBV7-9 with TRBJ1-2; no reliable D call. V lost 3 bases and J 6 bases, leaving 11 bases between the germline ends. CDR3 length: 13 amino acids. CDR1 is SEHNR, CDR2 FQNEAQ, per germline (reference sequence). This chain's CDR3 is CASSLPGMNGYTF. CDR3 nucleotide sequence: TGTGCCAGCAGCTTGCCGGGAATGAATGGCTACACCTTC. Full variable domain (remainder filled in from reference TRBV7-9 and TRBJ1-2): DTGVSQNPRHKITKRGQNVTFRCDPISEHNRLYWYRQTLGQGPEFLTYFQNEAQLEKSRLLSDRFSAERPKGSFSTLEIQRTEQGDSAMYLCASSLPGMNGYTFGSGTRLTVV.

V usage is TRBV7-6 and J usage is TRBJ1-2; the D gene is possibly TRBD1 (6 bases). Trimming took off 5 bases at V and 8 bases at J, with 21 bases between the two ends. Per the germline V gene, CDR1 is SGHVS and CDR2 is FNYEAQ. The CDR3 spans 15 residues. CDR3: CASSPGVTGMGGYTF. As DNA, the CDR3 is TGTGCCAGCAGCCCCGGGGTAACAGGGATGGGAGGCTACACCTTC.

V usage is TRBV4-2 and J usage is TRBJ2-7; TRBD2 matches at 7 bases. This CDR3 has 14 amino acids. Losses at the gene ends were 4 bases for V and 4 bases for J; bases not matched to a gene: 7. Germline assignment: CDR1 LGHNA and CDR2 YNFKEQ. CDR3 in amino acids: CASSPRTSLYEQYF. In nucleotides, the CDR3 is TGTGCCAGCAGCCCCCGGACTAGTCTTTACGAGCAGTACTTC.

V and J are TRBV5-4 and TRBJ1-5; D is possibly TRBD1 (5 bases). The CDR3 length is 14 residues. Germline assignment: CDR1 SGHNT and CDR2 YYREEE (reference sequence). Trimming took 1 base from V and 4 from J, leaving 9 bases between them. CDR3 coding DNA: TGTGCCAGCAGCTTGAAAGGGGAAAATCAGCCCCAGCATTTT. Its protein product is CASSLKGENQPQHF.

This chain connects TRBV2 to TRBJ1-4; D is perhaps TRBD1 (5 bases). V lost 7 bases and J lost 12, with 15 bases in between. The germline V gene encodes CDR1 SNHLY and CDR2 FYNNEI. CDR3 size: 12 residues. The CDR3 region is CASTPGGVELFF. CDR3 in DNA: TGTGCCAGCACCCCGGGGGGAGTTGAACTGTTTTTT.

V is TRBV5-5 and J is TRBJ1-4; unclear D gene. The V end lost 0 bases, the J end lost 10 bases, and 10 bases lay between the germline ends. Germline V gene sequence: CDR1 SGHKS, CDR2 YYEKEE (reference sequence). The CDR3 totals 13 residues. CDR3 loop: CASSLEATRKLFF. In DNA form, the CDR3 reads TGTGCCAGCAGCTTGGAGGCCACGAGAAAACTGTTTTTT.

The CDR3 nucleotides read TGTGCCAGCAGCTTAAGCGACAGGGGGGGCCTTGAAGCTTTCTTT. The encoded protein is CASSLSDRGGLEAFF. J is TRBJ1-1 and V is TRBV7-9, with TRBD1 matching over 9 bases. The CDR3 is 15 residues long. Germline trimming cut 2 bases from V and 7 bases from J; bases unmatched to any gene: 8. In germline, CDR1 is SEHNR, CDR2 FQNEAQ (reference sequence).

The chain employs TRBV28 and TRBJ1-5; 7 bases are shared with TRBD1. The V gene end was trimmed by 6 bases and the J gene end by 2 bases; junction bases not matched to a gene: 7. Germline V gives CDR1 MDHEN, CDR2 SYDVKM. The CDR3 has 15 residues. The CDR3 sequence: CASSTRGLGNQPQHF. The CDR3 bases are TGTGCCAGCAGCACAAGGGGGCTGGGCAATCAGCCCCAGCATTTT.

V gene TRBV21-1 combines with J gene TRBJ1-5; the table's D call, TRBD1, has no DNA check behind it. TRBV21-1 is a recognized pseudogene. The CDR3 has 14 amino acids. The CDR3 sequence is CASSKRDIHQPQHF. The CDR3 nucleotides are TGTGCCAGCAGCAAACGGGACATACATCAGCCCCAGCATTTT.

The chain joins TRBV6-1 to TRBJ1-3, with 7 bases lining up with TRBD1. Per germline, CDR1 MNHNS and CDR2 SASEGT. V lost 7 bases, J lost 0 bases, and 6 bases stayed unmatched. The length of the CDR3 is 15 residues. CDR3 loop: CASIITGDSGNTIYF. CDR3 nucleotide sequence: TGTGCCAGCATCATAACAGGGGACTCTGGAAACACCATATATTTT.

The CDR3 coding sequence is TGCAGCGTTGAAATACAGGGGGGAGCTGAAGCTTTCTTT. Translating it yields CSVEIQGGAEAFF. The chain has TRBV29-1 and TRBJ1-1; 8 nucleotides agree with TRBD1. There are 13 residues in the CDR3. The germline CDR1 and CDR2 sequences are SQVTM and ANQGSEA. Trimming took 2 bases from V and 6 from J; bases not matched to a gene: 5.

The V gene is TRBV9, the J gene TRBJ1-5, with 7 bases that match TRBD1. The V and J ends lost 3 bases and 0 bases, in that order; junction bases with no gene match: 3. The CDR3 has 15 amino acids. Per the germline V gene, CDR1 is SGDLS and CDR2 is YYNGEE. CDR3 bases: TGTGCCAGCAGCGCGTGGGACAGTAGCAATCAGCCCCAGCATTTT. Translated: CASSAWDSSNQPQHF.

The chain has TRBV29-1 and TRBJ1-1; the match to TRBD1 covers 10 bases. The CDR3 contains 13 residues. Germline CDR1 and CDR2: SQVTM and ANQGSEA. Trimming took 7 bases from V and 5 from J; bases not matched to a gene: 7. This CDR3 is CSAGQGMGTEAFF. The CDR3 DNA follows: TGCAGCGCGGGACAGGGGATGGGAACTGAAGCTTTCTTT. Full variable domain (outside the CDR3, taken from reference TRBV29-1 and TRBJ1-1): SAVISQKPSRDICQRGTSLTIQCQVDSQVTMMFWYRQQPGQSLTLIATANQGSEATYESGFVIDKFPISRPNLTFSTLTVSNMSPEDSSIYLCSAGQGMGTEAFFGQGTRLTVV.

The V call is TRBV13, the J call TRBJ1-4; D gene ambiguous. Germline V gives CDR1 PRHDT, CDR2 FYEKMQ (reference sequence). The CDR3 extends over 14 amino acids. Trimming stripped 0 bases from V and 10 bases from J, with 12 bases between. CDR3 nucleotides: TGTGCCAGCAGCTTAGGCTCTGGGTTCGGAAAACTGTTTTTT. Translating it yields CASSLGSGFGKLFF.

The chain links TRBV5-4 to TRBJ2-7, with 11 positions matching TRBD2. After removal of 0 bases from V and 0 bases from J, the junction contained 5 bases not matched to a gene. The CDR3 consists of 17 residues. Germline V gene sequence: CDR1 SGHNT, CDR2 YYREEE (reference sequence). The CDR3 DNA follows: TGTGCCAGCAGCTTGGCACTAGCGGGAGCGAGCTCCTACGAGCAGTACTTC. This sequence encodes CASSLALAGASSYEQYF.

The V gene is TRBV10-3, the J gene TRBJ1-1; 7 positions agree with TRBD1. The CDR3 extends over 13 amino acids. J gave up 1 base and V 6 bases, and 2 bases lay outside the gene matches. Looked up from germline, CDR1 is ENHRY and CDR2 is SYGVKD. Here the CDR3 DNA reads TGTGCCATCAGGGACAGGAAGAACACTGAAGCTTTCTTT. This sequence encodes CAIRDRKNTEAFF.

This clone has ten or more counts. The chain is built from TRBV14 and TRBJ2-7, with D hard to call. V gave up 3 bases and J gave up 3 bases, with 6 bases separating them. Germline V gives CDR1 SGHDN, CDR2 FVKESK. CDR3 size: 12 residues. The CDR3 spells CASSHWDYEQYF. The CDR3, as DNA: TGTGCCAGCAGCCATTGGGACTACGAGCAGTACTTC.

In its sample, this clone was seen once. For the CDR3, the DNA is TGTGCCAGCAGGGAGCGGGAGATGATTGGAGAGACCCAGTACTTC. The encoded protein is CASREREMIGETQYF. This chain connects TRBV7-9 to TRBJ2-5; 8 bases are a match to TRBD2. Germline CDR1 is SEHNR and CDR2 is FQNEAQ (reference sequence). This CDR3 spans 15 amino acids. Trimming cost V 6 bases and J 4 bases; bases outside gene matches: 10.

This chain links TRBV27 with TRBJ1-5, with a weak D call TRBD1 (5 bases). Germline CDR1 and CDR2: MNHEY and SMNVEV (reference sequence). This CDR3 contains 14 residues. V lost 10 bases and J lost 0, with 13 bases in between. The CDR3 reads CATAGGFSNQPQHF. The DNA of the CDR3 is TGTGCCACGGCCGGGGGGTTTAGCAATCAGCCCCAGCATTTT.

This chain joins TRBV7-8 and TRBJ2-2; 9 nucleotides agree with TRBD1. Per germline, CDR1 SGHVS and CDR2 FQNEAQ. The CDR3 runs 18 residues. J lost 3 bases, V lost 2 bases, and 10 bases had no gene match. Here the CDR3 DNA reads TGTGCCAGCAGCTTATCATCGGCACAGGGGGCAGACACCGGGGAGCTGTTTTTT. Its protein product is CASSLSSAQGADTGELFF. The whole variable domain, remainder taken from reference TRBV7-8 and TRBJ2-2, is GAGVSQSPRYKVAKRGQDVALRCDPISGHVSLFWYQQALGQGPEFLTYFQNEAQLDKSGLPSDRFFAERPEGSVSTLKIQRTQQEDSAVYLCASSLSSAQGADTGELFFGEGSRLTVL.

The CDR3 DNA is TGTGCCAGCAGTTACCCTGGACAGTCACCACTAGCGGGAGGGACGGAGACCCAGTACTTC. This translates into CASSYPGQSPLAGGTETQYF. This sequence joins TRBV28 and TRBJ2-5, with 13 bases matching TRBD2. The CDR3 runs 20 residues. The V segment lost 4 bases and the J segment 5 bases; nucleotides outside the gene matches: 19. The germline gives CDR1 MDHEN, CDR2 SYDVKM. The full variable domain, with the rest looked up from reference TRBV28 and TRBJ2-5, is DVKVTQSSRYLVKRTGEKVFLECVQDMDHENMFWYRQDPGLGLRLIYFSYDVKMKEKGDIPEGYSVSREKKERFSLILESASTNQTSMYLCASSYPGQSPLAGGTETQYFGPGTRLLVL.

The rearrangement joins TRBV4-2 to TRBJ2-5; 9 positions agree with TRBD2. The length of the CDR3 is 17 residues. V shed 1 base, J shed 4 bases, and the junction held 10 bases outside the gene matches. The germline V gene has CDR1 LGHNA and CDR2 YNFKEQ. CDR3 DNA sequence: TGTGCCAGCAGCCAAGGGGCGGCGGGGGGGCAGAGAGAGACCCAGTACTTC. Encoded protein: CASSQGAAGGQRETQYF.

The chain is built from TRBV19 and TRBJ1-2; 7 nucleotides agree with TRBD1. The V gene's germline CDR1 is LNHDA and CDR2 SQIVND (reference sequence). V dropped 5 bases and J dropped 5; count of bases not matched to a gene: 2. This CDR3 is built from 12 residues. Here the CDR3 reads CASSAGQYGYTF. The DNA for the CDR3 is TGTGCCAGTAGTGCGGGACAGTATGGCTACACCTTC. Full variable domain (outside the CDR3, taken from reference TRBV19 and TRBJ1-2): DGGITQSPKYLFRKEGQNVTLSCEQNLNHDAMYWYRQDPGQGLRLIYYSQIVNDFQKGDIAEGYSVSREKKESFPLTVTSAQKNPTAFYLCASSAGQYGYTFGSGTRLTVV.

This chain uses TRBV13 with TRBJ1-1; D possibly corresponds to TRBD1 (5 bases). This CDR3 region has 14 residues. Germline CDR1 is PRHDT and CDR2 is FYEKMQ (reference sequence). Trimming took off 5 bases at V and 3 bases at J, with 13 bases between the two ends. The CDR3 nucleotides are TGTGCCAGCAGCCCAGCGGGGGGGTACACTGAAGCTTTCTTT. It is translated as CASSPAGGYTEAFF.

The chain uses TRBV5-4 and TRBJ2-7, with 7 bases that match TRBD2. Germline loops: CDR1 SGHNT, CDR2 YYREEE (reference sequence). The trim removed 4 bases at V and 3 bases at J, leaving 10 bases unmatched. The CDR3 contains 15 residues. In nucleotides, the CDR3 is TGTGCCAGCAGCCTCATGGCGGGAGAGAACTACGAGCAGTACTTC. Translating it yields CASSLMAGENYEQYF.

For this clone: This CDR3 is also generated by other DNA sequences in the sample. The rearrangement links TRBV27 to TRBJ2-1; unclear D gene. This CDR3 region has 10 residues. V was shortened by 3 bases and J by 10 bases, with 4 bases between the two germline ends. Germline CDR1 is MNHEY and CDR2 is SMNVEV (reference sequence). CDR3 in amino acids: CASSFPEQFF. The DNA for the CDR3 is TGTGCCAGCAGTTTCCCCGAGCAGTTCTTC.